A single sample gave rise to the 30 T cell receptor beta chains below, sequenced in a study of blood T cells in healthy people across ages. A J-beta primer mix and a sample-barcoded 5' primer were used in a second PCR of roughly 7 to 12 cycles. TCRdb re-analysed the 5' RACE reads in MiXCR, keeping a single row per CDR3 protein. The sample shows roughly 730,000 distinct CDR3 sequences, more than 50% of them seen only once. The specimen sequenced was blood. Receptors originate from a man aged 40-55 years in good health.

V is TRBV20-1 and J is TRBJ2-1; 9 nucleotides line up with TRBD2. Germline CDR1 is DFQATT and CDR2 is SNEGSKA (reference sequence). This CDR3 has 13 amino acids. With 6 bases clipped from V and 14 bases from J, the junction kept 14 bases outside the gene matches. CDR3 DNA: TGCAGTGCCAACCCGGTTAGCGGGAGTTTTGAGTTCTTC. Its protein is CSANPVSGSFEFF.

The genes are TRBV7-2 and TRBJ2-6; no clear D. The CDR3 runs to 16 residues. Germline lookup yields CDR1 SGHTA and CDR2 FQGNSA. The germline V and J ends were trimmed by 5 bases and 0 bases, with 11 bases remaining between them. The CDR3 nucleotides are TGTGCCAGCAGCCCGACCCAGGTCTCTGGGGCCAACGTCCTGACTTTC. This encodes CASSPTQVSGANVLTF. The whole variable domain, remainder taken from reference TRBV7-2 and TRBJ2-6, is GAGVSQSPSNKVTEKGKDVELRCDPISGHTALYWYRQSLGQGLEFLIYFQGNSAPDKSGLPSDRFSAERTGGSVSTLTIQRTQQEDSAVYLCASSPTQVSGANVLTFGAGSRLTVL.

The gene calls are TRBV6-2 or TRBV6-3 and TRBJ2-3; D is unresolved. The V end was cut by 4 bases, the J end by 0 bases, with 14 bases between. Germline V gives CDR1 MNHEY, CDR2 SVGEGT. The CDR3 length is 16 residues. This CDR3 reads CASSSGVGGSTDTQYF. CDR3 bases: TGTGCCAGCAGTTCCGGTGTGGGCGGAAGCACAGATACGCAGTATTTT.

This chain connects TRBV4-1 to TRBJ2-4, with 7 bases lining up with TRBD2. The J call is uncertain, as TRBJ2-7 better fits the DNA end. Germline assignment: CDR1 MGHRA and CDR2 YSYEKL. The length of the CDR3 is 15 residues. CDR3 loop: CASSQEGEGYYEQYF. CDR3 bases: TGCGCCAGCAGCCAAGAAGGGGAGGGTTACTACGAGCAGTACTTC.

The rearrangement uses TRBV6-5 and TRBJ2-4; D is undetermined. The end of the DNA is better explained by TRBJ2-7, so the J call may be wrong. The germline V gene encodes CDR1 MNHEY and CDR2 SVGAGI. The CDR3 spans 11 residues. CDR3 sequence: CATRTVYEQYF. The CDR3 DNA sequence: TGTGCCACCCGGACCGTCTACGAGCAGTACTTC.

This clonotype has a single count. This chain links TRBV19 with TRBJ1-5; D possibly corresponds to TRBD1 (5 bases). Trimming shortened V by 1 base and J by 1 base, and 17 bases separated the two germline ends. This CDR3 is built from 18 residues. Germline CDR1 reads LNHDA; CDR2 reads SQIVND (reference sequence). The CDR3 protein is CASSIAGGGYSSNQPQHF. In DNA form, the CDR3 reads TGTGCCAGTAGTATAGCCGGGGGAGGATATTCGAGCAATCAGCCCCAGCATTTT. The variable domain in full, completed from reference TRBV19 and TRBJ1-5, reads DGGITQSPKYLFRKEGQNVTLSCEQNLNHDAMYWYRQDPGQGLRLIYYSQIVNDFQKGDIAEGYSVSREKKESFPLTVTSAQKNPTAFYLCASSIAGGGYSSNQPQHFGDGTRLSIL.

V and J are TRBV4-2 and TRBJ2-5, with 7 bases fitting TRBD2. J lost 1 base, V lost 0 bases, and 5 bases had no gene match. CDR3 length: 16 residues. Germline V gene sequence: CDR1 LGHNA, CDR2 YNFKEQ. For the CDR3, the DNA is TGTGCCAGCAGCCAAGAGGGCGGGGGTAGCCAAGAGACCCAGTACTTC. This translates into CASSQEGGGSQETQYF.

The gene calls are TRBV12-3 or TRBV12-4 and TRBJ2-1; possibly TRBD1 for D (5 bases). The germline V and J ends were trimmed by 6 bases and 1 base, with 22 bases remaining between them. This CDR3 comprises 18 residues. CDR3 bases: TGTGCCAGCAGCCAAGTCGGCAGGGCCAGTGGGTCCTACAATGAGCAGTTCTTC. Its translation: CASSQVGRASGSYNEQFF.

This clonotype appeared once. V usage is TRBV6-5 and J usage is TRBJ1-6; 9 nucleotides match TRBD1. This CDR3 comprises 16 residues. Germline CDR1 MNHEY, CDR2 SVGAGI. V was clipped by 4 bases and J by 6 bases; unmatched bases: 7. The CDR3 sequence: CASSSPDRGPNSPLHF. The CDR3 nucleotides are TGTGCCAGCAGTTCCCCGGACAGGGGACCTAATTCACCCCTCCACTTT.

This clonotype came up once. The chain joins TRBV28 to TRBJ1-2; D remains unclear. The germline V gene encodes CDR1 MDHEN and CDR2 SYDVKM. The CDR3 covers 14 residues. The V end was cut by 5 bases, the J end by 3 bases, with 13 bases between. The chain's CDR3 is CASSVRSIDYGYTF. The DNA for the CDR3 is TGTGCCAGCAGTGTAAGGTCCATCGACTATGGCTACACCTTC.

The V gene is TRBV20-1, the J gene TRBJ1-2; D not resolved. CDR1 and CDR2 (germline): DFQATT, SNEGSKA (reference sequence). The CDR3 covers 13 residues. Trimming stripped 6 bases from V and 8 bases from J, with 19 bases between. The CDR3 bases are TGCAGTGCCCTCAACCCGGGGATCAGGGGCTACACCTTC. Residues: CSALNPGIRGYTF.

The rearrangement joins TRBV10-3 to TRBJ2-5; D unresolved. The J call may be in error: the DNA end matches TRBJ2-7 better. Germline V gene lookup returns CDR1 ENHRY and CDR2 SYGVKD. The CDR3 contains 14 residues. CDR3: CAISEPTGSYEQYF. As DNA, the CDR3 is TGTGCCATCAGTGAGCCCACTGGGTCCTACGAGCAGTACTTC.

This clonotype came up a few times. The V and J genes are TRBV29-1 and TRBJ2-3; D gene uncertain. This CDR3 comprises 12 residues. Trimming stripped 4 bases from V and 3 bases from J, with 8 bases between. Germline V gene lookup returns CDR1 SQVTM and CDR2 ANQGSEA. The CDR3 protein is CSVVPETDTQYF. CDR3 coding DNA: TGCAGCGTTGTACCGGAGACAGATACGCAGTATTTT.

This clonotype was counted only a few times. This chain links TRBV5-1 with TRBJ2-5; D is undetermined. The CDR3 has 12 amino acids. V was pared by 2 bases and J by 5 bases, with 7 bases between. Germline loops: CDR1 SGHRS, CDR2 YFSETQ. The CDR3 spells CASSFERETQYF. CDR3 coding DNA: TGCGCCAGCAGCTTTGAGAGGGAGACCCAGTACTTC.

The chain combines TRBV27 with TRBJ2-3; D is undetermined. V lost 8 bases and J 3 bases, leaving 9 bases between the germline ends. The CDR3 runs to 12 residues. Germline CDR1 MNHEY, CDR2 SMNVEV (reference sequence). CDR3 region: CASGRPTDTQYF. The CDR3 nucleotides read TGTGCCAGCGGTCGCCCAACAGATACGCAGTATTTT.

The V call is TRBV7-8, the J call TRBJ1-1; TRBD1 matches at 7 bases. The CDR3 is 12 amino acids. Germline CDR1 is SGHVS and CDR2 is FQNEAQ. V was clipped by 4 bases and J by 4 bases; unmatched bases: 0. The CDR3 coding sequence is TGTGCCAGCAGCTCAGGGGGCACTGAAGCTTTCTTT. Translation gives CASSSGGTEAFF.

The CDR3: CASSPGTLPSYEQYF. The CDR3 DNA follows: TGTGCCAGCAGCCCCGGGACGCTCCCCTCCTACGAGCAGTACTTC. This chain joins TRBV7-9 and TRBJ2-5; D assignment may be TRBD1 or TRBD2 (5 bases each). The J call is in doubt because the DNA end fits TRBJ2-7 better. The germline V gene encodes CDR1 SEHNR and CDR2 FQNEAQ (reference sequence). The CDR3 totals 15 residues.

V gene TRBV9 combines with J gene TRBJ2-2; a weak D match, TRBD2 (6 bases). V shed 3 bases and J shed 5 bases, with 14 bases lying between them. Germline values: CDR1 SGDLS, CDR2 YYNGEE. There are 15 residues in the CDR3. The CDR3 loop reads CASSARLVPTGELFF. CDR3 in DNA: TGTGCCAGCAGCGCGCGACTAGTTCCTACCGGGGAGCTGTTTTTT.

The genes are TRBV5-8 and TRBJ2-1, with D maybe TRBD2 (6 bases). The germline gives CDR1 SGHTS, CDR2 YDEGEE. V dropped 4 bases and J dropped 4 bases, with 12 bases sitting between them. This CDR3 is built from 14 residues. The CDR3 reads CASSRGTLYNEQFF. As DNA, the CDR3 is TGTGCCAGCAGCCGGGGGACGTTATACAATGAGCAGTTCTTC. The whole variable domain, filled in from reference TRBV5-8 and TRBJ2-1, reads EAGVTQSPTHLIKTRGQQATLRCSPISGHTSVYWYQQALGLGLQFLLWYDEGEERNRGNFPPRFSGRQFPNYSSELNVNALELEDSALYLCASSRGTLYNEQFFGPGTRLTVL.

The CDR3 loop reads CASSLADGGISSYNSPLHF. In DNA form, the CDR3 reads TGTGCCAGCAGCTTAGCGGACGGAGGCATAAGCTCCTATAATTCACCCCTCCACTTT. The chain uses TRBV7-8 and TRBJ1-6, with D unresolved. V lost 0 bases and J lost 0, with 15 bases in between. Germline V gene data show CDR1 as SGHVS and CDR2 as FQNEAQ. The CDR3 sequence is 19 residues long.

The rearrangement uses TRBV7-2 and TRBJ2-3, with D maybe TRBD2 (6 bases). Germline CDR1 is SGHTA and CDR2 is FQGNSA. CDR3 length: 14 residues. CDR3 loop: CASLPGGLTDTQYF. The DNA for the CDR3 is TGTGCATCTCTCCCTGGGGGGTTAACAGATACGCAGTATTTT.

A remark on this clonotype: One end of the junction fails to match germline, which may point to a read error. V and J are TRBV7-2 and TRBJ2-1; 10 bases align to TRBD2. The CDR3 is 15 amino acids. Germline values: CDR1 SGHTA, CDR2 FQGNSA. The chain's CDR3 is CARSSSGGHYNEQFF. The CDR3, as DNA: TGTGCCCGCAGCTCTAGCGGGGGCCACTACAATGAGCAGTTCTTC.

This chain links TRBV14 with TRBJ1-4, with unresolved D. Looked up from germline, CDR1 is SGHDN and CDR2 is FVKESK. V was cut by 5 bases and J by 9 bases, with 19 bases left in between. CDR3 length: 15 residues. The CDR3 DNA reads TGTGCCAGCAGCGACACCGGGTCTTGGGATAAAAAACTGTTTTTT. Encoded protein: CASSDTGSWDKKLFF.

This chain uses TRBV6-2 or TRBV6-3 with TRBJ1-1, with TRBD1 matching 7 bases. V dropped 7 bases and J dropped 3; count of bases not matched to a gene: 8. Germline-derived CDR1 and CDR2 are MNHEY and SVGEGT. The CDR3 is 14 amino acids. CDR3: CASTPQGSHTEAFF. The CDR3 DNA is TGTGCCAGCACCCCACAGGGGTCTCACACTGAAGCTTTCTTT.

This clonotype has a handful of counts. The chain has TRBV12-3 or TRBV12-4 and TRBJ1-2; no reliable D call. The V end lost 8 bases, the J end lost 4 bases, and 20 bases lay between the germline ends. The CDR3 runs to 15 residues. In nucleotides, the CDR3 is TGTGCCAGCGGAGTATTGGAGGGCTCATCCTATGGCTACACCTTC. Encoded protein: CASGVLEGSSYGYTF.

The V gene is TRBV7-4, the J gene TRBJ2-1; D unclear. The CDR3 runs to 16 residues. V lost 3 bases to trimming and J lost 0 bases, with 12 bases between them. Germline V gene data show CDR1 as SGHVT and CDR2 as SQSDAQ. CDR3 loop: CASSFTSESSYNEQFF. CDR3 in DNA: TGTGCCAGCAGCTTTACCAGCGAAAGCTCCTACAATGAGCAGTTCTTC.

The chain uses TRBV15 and TRBJ1-6; D is ambiguous. The CDR3 has 19 amino acids. Trimming left V 1 base short and J 10 bases short, with 26 bases between. Per the germline V gene, CDR1 is LNHNV and CDR2 is YYDKDF (reference sequence). CDR3 in DNA: TGTGCCACCAGCAGAGGTGAGAGGACTCCAAGACAAAGAGGATCACCCCTCCACTTT. Translation: CATSRGERTPRQRGSPLHF.

This rearrangement joins TRBV28 to TRBJ1-1; TRBD1 agrees at 8 bases. The CDR3 sequence is 15 residues long. From germline, CDR1 is MDHEN and CDR2 SYDVKM. Unmatched junction bases numbered 10, after V lost 5 bases and J lost 5 bases. The CDR3 nucleotides read TGTGCCAGCAGTCCGATATTAAGGACAGGGACTGAAGCTTTCTTT. Protein sequence: CASSPILRTGTEAFF.

As for this clonotype: The junction shows a germline mismatch at one end, possibly a read error. The chain employs TRBV5-1 and TRBJ1-2; 7 bases line up with TRBD1. The CDR3 is 14 amino acids. Germline V gene sequence: CDR1 SGHRS, CDR2 YFSETQ. CDR3 sequence: CASSLETGNYGYTF. CDR3 DNA: TGCGCCAGCAGCTTGGAGACAGGGAACTATGGCTACACCTTT.

The rearrangement joins TRBV20-1 to TRBJ2-5; 10 bases agree with TRBD1. CDR1 and CDR2 from the germline V gene are DFQATT and SNEGSKA (reference sequence). The CDR3 is made up of 15 amino acids. V lost 3 bases, J lost 5 bases, and 9 bases stayed unmatched. CDR3 sequence (DNA): TGCAGTGCTAGGAGTCGGACAGGGGGTTGGGAGACCCAGTACTTC. It encodes CSARSRTGGWETQYF.